The present entry profiles one T cell receptor (beta chain) with its context. V lost 3 bases and J lost 3; bases outside the gene matches: 7. The CDR3 totals 16 residues. CDR1 and CDR2 (germline): LGHNA, YSLEER. This specimen belongs to a study of blood T cell repertoires in COVID-19. Background on the study: The samples span acute and convalescent COVID-19 from the United States, Italy and Spain. In each case, the material was cDNA or gDNA derived from T cells, B-cell-depleted T cells, or PBMCs.

Under the authors' procedure: Estimation of nucleated cell counts relied on the amplification of reference gene primers. Libraries were prepared by immunoSEQ multiplex PCR; TCRdb keeps only in-frame clonotypes and omits some of them. V, J and clone size derive from that table, while D and trimming were established from the DNA sequence. The table includes 250,000 to 350,000 clones, approximately 90% detected once. Sample: peripheral blood. The source is a woman in her fifties or sixties with active or convalescent COVID-19. This chain uses TRBV4-3 with TRBJ2-3; TRBD2 agrees at 9 bases. The CDR3 nucleotides read TGCGCCAGCAGCCATGTTAGCGGGAGCGGAACAGATACGCAGTATTTT. Residues: CASSHVSGSGTDTQYF.